The T cell receptor (beta chain) under discussion was sequenced for a study of vaccination and CD4 T cells after COVID-19. Study summary: Cultures serving as controls received a peptide pool (CEFX or HIV-1 Nef) or no peptide. Notes on the study in general: Analysis covered relatively few convalescent patients and lacked any early post-infection timepoints.

This CDR3 has 16 amino acids. V trimming: 4 bases; J trimming: 1 base; junction bases outside the gene matches: 7. CDR1 and CDR2 from the germline V gene are MNHEY and SVGAGI. Treatment of the sample: 10-day PBMC culture with coronavirus spike peptide pools or control peptides (ViraFEST assay). Before TCRs were sequenced, ViraFEST expanded antigen-specific T cells with peptide pools. A note on this clonotype: Antigen specificity is unknown.

Sequenced with the Oncomine TCR Beta short-read assay was DNA taken from cultured CD4+ T cells. Genomic DNA extraction was carried out from cultured CD4+ T cells. From the PCR reads, TCRdb called clonotypes with MiXCR, one entry per CDR3 protein. The repertoire holds over 9,500 distinct CDR3 sequences, 41% seen once, with 25% to 35% in the top ten. The chain is built from TRBV6-5 and TRBJ1-1; 9 bases map to TRBD1. The specimen sequenced was CD4+ T cells from blood, cultured in vitro. This TCR came from a human donor who had recovered from COVID-19. The CDR3 loop is CASSFLGQGKNTEAFF. In DNA form, the CDR3 reads TGTGCCAGCAGTTTTCTAGGACAGGGGAAGAACACTGAAGCTTTCTTT.